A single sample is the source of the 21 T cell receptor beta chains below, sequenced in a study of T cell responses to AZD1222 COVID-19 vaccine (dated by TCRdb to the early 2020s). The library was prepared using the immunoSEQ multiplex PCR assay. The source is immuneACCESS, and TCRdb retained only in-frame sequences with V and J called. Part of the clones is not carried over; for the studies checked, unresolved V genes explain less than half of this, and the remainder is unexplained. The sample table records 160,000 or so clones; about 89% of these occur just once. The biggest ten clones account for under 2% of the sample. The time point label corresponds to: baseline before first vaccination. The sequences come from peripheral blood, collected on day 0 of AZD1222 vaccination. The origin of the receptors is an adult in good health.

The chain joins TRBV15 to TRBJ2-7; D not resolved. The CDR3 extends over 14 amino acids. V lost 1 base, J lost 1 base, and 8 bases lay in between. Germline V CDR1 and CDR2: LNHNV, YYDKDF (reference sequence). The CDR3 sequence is CATSRVGGSYEQYF. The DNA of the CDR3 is TGTGCCACCAGCAGAGTAGGCGGTTCCTACGAGCAGTACTTC.

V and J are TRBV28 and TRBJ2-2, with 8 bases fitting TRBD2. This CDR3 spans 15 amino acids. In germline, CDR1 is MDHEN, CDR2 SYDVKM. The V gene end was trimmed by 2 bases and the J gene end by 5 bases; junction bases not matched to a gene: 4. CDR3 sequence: CASSLGTSGTGELFF. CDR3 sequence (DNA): TGTGCCAGCAGTTTAGGGACTAGTGGGACCGGGGAGCTGTTTTTT.

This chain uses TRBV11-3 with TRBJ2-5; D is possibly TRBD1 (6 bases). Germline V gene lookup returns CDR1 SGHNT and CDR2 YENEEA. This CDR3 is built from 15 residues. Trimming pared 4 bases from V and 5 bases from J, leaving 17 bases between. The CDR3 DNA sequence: TGTGCCAGCAGCTCAGAAAAGGACAGTGCCGAGACCCAGTACTTC. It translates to CASSSEKDSAETQYF.

CDR3 region: CAWSVLPGDPGGTFF. CDR3 nucleotides: TGTGCCTGGAGTGTACTTCCGGGGGACCCCGGCGGGACTTTCTTT. The rearrangement links TRBV30 to TRBJ1-1, with D tentatively TRBD1 (5 bases). This CDR3 is 15 amino acids long. Trimming removed 0 bases at V and 12 bases at J, with 23 bases between. Germline-derived CDR1 and CDR2 are GTSNPN and SVGIG (reference sequence).

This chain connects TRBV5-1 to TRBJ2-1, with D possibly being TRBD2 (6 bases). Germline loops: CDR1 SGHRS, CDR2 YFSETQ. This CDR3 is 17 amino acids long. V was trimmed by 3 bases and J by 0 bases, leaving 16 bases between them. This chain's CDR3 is CASSWGGVGSSYNEQFF. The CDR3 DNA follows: TGCGCCAGCAGCTGGGGCGGGGTCGGGAGCTCCTACAATGAGCAGTTCTTC.

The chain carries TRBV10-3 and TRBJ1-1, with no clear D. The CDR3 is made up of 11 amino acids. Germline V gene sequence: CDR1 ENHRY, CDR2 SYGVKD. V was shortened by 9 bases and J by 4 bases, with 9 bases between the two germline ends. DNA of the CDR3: TGTGCCATACAAAGCGGCACTGAAGCTTTCTTT. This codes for CAIQSGTEAFF.

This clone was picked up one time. The CDR3 loop is CASRRSSSSYGYTF. The CDR3 coding sequence is TGTGCCAGCAGGCGATCGTCTTCCTCCTATGGCTACACCTTC. The chain is built from TRBV6-5 and TRBJ1-2; D uncertain. V gave up 6 bases and J gave up 4 bases, with 15 bases separating them. This CDR3 has 14 amino acids. The V gene's germline CDR1 is MNHEY and CDR2 SVGAGI.

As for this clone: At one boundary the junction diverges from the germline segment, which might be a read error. CDR3 protein: CASSPWTSGGRVF. The CDR3 nucleotides are TGTGCCAGCAGCCCATGGACTAGCGGGGGGCGGGTCTTC. The rearrangement joins TRBV7-2 to TRBJ2-1; 14 positions match TRBD2. The CDR3 has 13 amino acids. Germline V gene data show CDR1 as SGHTA and CDR2 as FQGNSA.

As DNA, the CDR3 is TGTGCCAGCAGCACGATCCACGGGAACACTGAAGCTTTCTTT. The encoded protein is CASSTIHGNTEAFF. The rearrangement joins TRBV11-2 to TRBJ1-1; D gene uncertain. This CDR3 region has 14 residues. Germline V CDR1 and CDR2: SGHAT, FQNNGV. V lost 5 bases and J lost 1, with 11 bases in between. The full variable domain, its missing parts supplied by reference TRBV11-2 and TRBJ1-1, is EAGVAQSPRYKIIEKRQSVAFWCNPISGHATLYWYQQILGQGPKLLIQFQNNGVVDDSQLPKDRFSAERLKGVDSTLKIQPAKLEDSAVYLCASSTIHGNTEAFFGQGTRLTVV.

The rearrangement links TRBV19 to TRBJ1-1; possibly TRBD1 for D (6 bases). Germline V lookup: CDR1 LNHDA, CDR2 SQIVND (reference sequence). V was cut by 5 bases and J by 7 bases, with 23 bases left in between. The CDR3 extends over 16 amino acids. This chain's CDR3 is CASSPLGGQGISEAFF. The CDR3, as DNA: TGTGCCAGTAGTCCGCTTGGGGGCCAGGGAATAAGTGAAGCTTTCTTT.

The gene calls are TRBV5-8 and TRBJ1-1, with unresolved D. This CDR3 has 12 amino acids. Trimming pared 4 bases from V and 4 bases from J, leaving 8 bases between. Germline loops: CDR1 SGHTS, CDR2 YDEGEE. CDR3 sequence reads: CASSVRFTEAFF. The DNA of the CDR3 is TGTGCCAGCAGCGTGAGGTTCACTGAAGCTTTCTTT.

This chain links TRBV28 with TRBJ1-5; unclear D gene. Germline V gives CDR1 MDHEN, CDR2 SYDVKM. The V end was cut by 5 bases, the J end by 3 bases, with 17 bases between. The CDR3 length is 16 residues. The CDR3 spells CASSPPPAGNNQPQHF. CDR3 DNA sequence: TGTGCCAGCAGTCCACCCCCGGCGGGGAACAATCAGCCCCAGCATTTT. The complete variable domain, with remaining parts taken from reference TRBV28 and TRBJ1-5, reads DVKVTQSSRYLVKRTGEKVFLECVQDMDHENMFWYRQDPGLGLRLIYFSYDVKMKEKGDIPEGYSVSREKKERFSLILESASTNQTSMYLCASSPPPAGNNQPQHFGDGTRLSIL.

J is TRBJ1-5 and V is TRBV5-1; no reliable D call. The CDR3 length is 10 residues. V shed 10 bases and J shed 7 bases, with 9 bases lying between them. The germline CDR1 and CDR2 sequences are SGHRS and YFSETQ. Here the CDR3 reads CAPPGQPQHF. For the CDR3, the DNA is TGCGCCCCCCCCGGGCAGCCCCAGCATTTT.

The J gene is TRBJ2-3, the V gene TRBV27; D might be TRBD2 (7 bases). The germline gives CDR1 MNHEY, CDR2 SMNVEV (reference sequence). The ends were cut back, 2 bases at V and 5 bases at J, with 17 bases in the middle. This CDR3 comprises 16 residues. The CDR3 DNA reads TGTGCCAGCAGTTTAGTGCGGGGGCCGCACTTAGATACGCAGTATTTT. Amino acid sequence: CASSLVRGPHLDTQYF.

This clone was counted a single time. CDR3 sequence (DNA): TGTGCCAGCAGTTACTCCGGGACAGGGGTCCACAATGAGCAGTTCTTC. Residues: CASSYSGTGVHNEQFF. This chain joins TRBV6-5 and TRBJ2-1, with 10 bases fitting TRBD1. The V gene's germline CDR1 is MNHEY and CDR2 SVGAGI. CDR3 length: 16 residues. Unmatched junction bases numbered 4, after V lost 0 bases and J lost 5 bases.

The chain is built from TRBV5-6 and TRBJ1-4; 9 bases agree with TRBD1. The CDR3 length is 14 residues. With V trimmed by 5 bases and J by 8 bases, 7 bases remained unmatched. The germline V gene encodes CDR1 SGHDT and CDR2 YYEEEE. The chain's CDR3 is CASSQQGAGEKLFF. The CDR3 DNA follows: TGTGCCAGCAGTCAACAGGGGGCAGGGGAAAAACTGTTTTTT.

CDR3 loop: CASSPPTGNGQPQHF. The CDR3 nucleotides are TGTGCCAGTAGTCCACCGACAGGGAATGGTCAGCCCCAGCATTTT. The rearrangement joins TRBV19 to TRBJ1-5; 7 bases agree with TRBD1. Germline CDR1 reads LNHDA; CDR2 reads SQIVND (reference sequence). The CDR3 sequence is 15 residues long. Trimming removed 5 bases from V and 6 bases from J; junction bases left unmatched: 10.

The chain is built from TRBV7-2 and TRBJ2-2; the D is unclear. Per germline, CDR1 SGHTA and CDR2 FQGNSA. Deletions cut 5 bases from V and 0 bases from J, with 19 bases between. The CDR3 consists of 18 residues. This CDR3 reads CASSHSRSGRTNTGELFF. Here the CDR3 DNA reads TGTGCCAGCAGCCACTCAAGATCGGGCAGAACGAACACCGGGGAGCTGTTTTTT.

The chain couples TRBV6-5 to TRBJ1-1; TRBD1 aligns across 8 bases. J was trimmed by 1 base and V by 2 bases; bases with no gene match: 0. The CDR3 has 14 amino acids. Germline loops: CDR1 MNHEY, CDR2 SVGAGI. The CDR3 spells CASSYGTGNTEAFF. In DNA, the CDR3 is TGTGCCAGCAGTTACGGGACAGGGAACACTGAAGCTTTCTTT.

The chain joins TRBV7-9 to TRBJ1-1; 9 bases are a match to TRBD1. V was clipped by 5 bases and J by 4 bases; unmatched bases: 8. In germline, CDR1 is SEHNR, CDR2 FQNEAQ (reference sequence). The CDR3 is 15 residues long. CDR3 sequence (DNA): TGTGCCAGCAGCAAACCACTGACAGGGGGCACTGAAGCTTTCTTT. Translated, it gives CASSKPLTGGTEAFF.

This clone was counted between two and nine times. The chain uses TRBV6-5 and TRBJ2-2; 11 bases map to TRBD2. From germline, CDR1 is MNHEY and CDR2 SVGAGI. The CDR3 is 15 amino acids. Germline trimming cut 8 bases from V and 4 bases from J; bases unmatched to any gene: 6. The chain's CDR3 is CASGGTSGRTGELFF. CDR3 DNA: TGTGCCAGCGGAGGGACTAGCGGACGCACCGGGGAGCTGTTTTTT.